The entry below gives a single T cell receptor (beta chain) sequence along with its context. Here immunoSEQ multiplex PCR was the method, and the copy in TCRdb shows in-frame clones only, minus some. Here the sample spans about 370,000 clones, roughly 90% being singletons. The sample originates from a study of blood T cell repertoires in COVID-19. V gave up 6 bases and J gave up 7 bases, with 16 bases separating them. The CDR3 contains 14 residues. Germline CDR1 and CDR2: MNHEY and SVGAGI. The TCR comes from a woman aged 25 to 39 with COVID-19, enrolled during active disease. Source material: peripheral blood. This chain uses TRBV6-5 with TRBJ2-1; D is perhaps TRBD2 (6 bases). CDR3 loop: CASSRAGPGNEQFF. The CDR3 DNA follows: TGTGCCAGCAGCCGCGCGGGACCGGGGAATGAGCAGTTCTTC.